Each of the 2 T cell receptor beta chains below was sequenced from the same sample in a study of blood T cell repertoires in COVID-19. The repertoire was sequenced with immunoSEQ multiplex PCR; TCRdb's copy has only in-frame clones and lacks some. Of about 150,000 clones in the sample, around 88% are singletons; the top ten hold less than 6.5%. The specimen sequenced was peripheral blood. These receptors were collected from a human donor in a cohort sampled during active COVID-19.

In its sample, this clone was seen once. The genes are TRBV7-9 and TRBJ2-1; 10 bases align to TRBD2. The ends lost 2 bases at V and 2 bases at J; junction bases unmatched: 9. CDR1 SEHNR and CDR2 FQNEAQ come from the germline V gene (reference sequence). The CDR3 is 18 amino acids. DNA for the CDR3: TGTGCCAGCAGCTTAACCCAGGGACTAGCGCTTGCCTACAATGAGCAGTTCTTC. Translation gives CASSLTQGLALAYNEQFF.

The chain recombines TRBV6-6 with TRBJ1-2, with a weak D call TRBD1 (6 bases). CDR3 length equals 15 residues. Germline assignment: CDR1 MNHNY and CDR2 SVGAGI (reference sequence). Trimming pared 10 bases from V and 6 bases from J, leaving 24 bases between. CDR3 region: CATIYTDRPTNGYTF. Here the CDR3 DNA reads TGTGCCACCATCTACACGGACAGACCTACAAATGGCTACACCTTC.